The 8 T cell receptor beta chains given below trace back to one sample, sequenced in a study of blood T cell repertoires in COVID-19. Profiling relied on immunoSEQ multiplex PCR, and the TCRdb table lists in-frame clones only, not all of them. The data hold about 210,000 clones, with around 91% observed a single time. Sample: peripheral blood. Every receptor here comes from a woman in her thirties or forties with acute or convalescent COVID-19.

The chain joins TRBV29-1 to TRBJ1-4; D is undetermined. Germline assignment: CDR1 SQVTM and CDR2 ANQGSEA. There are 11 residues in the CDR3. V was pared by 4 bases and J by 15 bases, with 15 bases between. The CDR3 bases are TGCAGCGTTGGGTTTGGGCTCAATGTGTTTTTT. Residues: CSVGFGLNVFF.

The CDR3 loop is CASSIKQARPQHF. CDR3 nucleotides: TGTGCCAGTAGTATTAAGCAGGCCAGGCCCCAGCATTTT. The rearrangement joins TRBV19 to TRBJ1-5; D gene uncertain. CDR3 size: 13 residues. Trimming took off 3 bases at V and 9 bases at J, with 12 bases between the two ends. Germline V gene data show CDR1 as LNHDA and CDR2 as SQIVND (reference sequence).

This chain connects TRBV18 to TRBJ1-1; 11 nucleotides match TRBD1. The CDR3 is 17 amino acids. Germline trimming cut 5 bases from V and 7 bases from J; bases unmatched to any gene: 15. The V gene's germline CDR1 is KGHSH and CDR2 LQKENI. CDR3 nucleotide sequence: TGTGCCAGCTCAACGGGAAGCGGCTGGACAGGGGGCGATGAAGCTTTCTTT. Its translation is CASSTGSGWTGGDEAFF.

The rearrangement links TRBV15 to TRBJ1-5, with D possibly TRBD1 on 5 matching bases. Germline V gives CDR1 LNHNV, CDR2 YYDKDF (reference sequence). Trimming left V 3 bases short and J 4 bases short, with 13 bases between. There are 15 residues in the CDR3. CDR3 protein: CATSSGGGLNQPQHF. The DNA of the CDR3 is TGTGCCACCAGCAGCGGGGGGGGGTTAAATCAGCCCCAGCATTTT.

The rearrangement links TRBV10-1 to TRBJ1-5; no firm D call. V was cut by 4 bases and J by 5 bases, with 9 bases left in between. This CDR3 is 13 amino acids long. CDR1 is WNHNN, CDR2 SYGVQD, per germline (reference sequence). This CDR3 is CASSGGLDQPQHF. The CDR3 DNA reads TGCGCCAGCAGTGGCGGCCTAGATCAGCCCCAGCATTTT.

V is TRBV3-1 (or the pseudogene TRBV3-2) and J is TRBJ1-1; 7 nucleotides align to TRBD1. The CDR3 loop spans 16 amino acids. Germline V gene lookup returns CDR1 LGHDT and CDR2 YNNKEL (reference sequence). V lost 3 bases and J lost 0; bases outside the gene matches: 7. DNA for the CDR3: TGTGCCAGCAGCCATCTACAGGGGAACATGAACACTGAAGCTTTCTTT. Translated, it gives CASSHLQGNMNTEAFF.

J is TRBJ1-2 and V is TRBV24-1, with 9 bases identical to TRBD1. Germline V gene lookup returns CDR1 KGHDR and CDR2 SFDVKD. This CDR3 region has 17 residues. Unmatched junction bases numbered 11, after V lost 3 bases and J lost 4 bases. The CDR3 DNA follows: TGTGCCACCAGTGATGCTACCACAGGGGGCCTTAGCTATGGCTACACCTTC. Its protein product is CATSDATTGGLSYGYTF.

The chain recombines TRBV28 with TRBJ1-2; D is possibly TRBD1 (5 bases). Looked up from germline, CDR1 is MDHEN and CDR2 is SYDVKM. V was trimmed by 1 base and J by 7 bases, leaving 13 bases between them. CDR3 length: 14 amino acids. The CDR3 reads CASSLSREGPGYTF. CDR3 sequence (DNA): TGTGCCAGCAGTTTATCCCGGGAGGGGCCTGGCTACACCTTC.